This TCR beta chain originates from a study of T cell clonality in common variable immunodeficiency. Study outcomes and limitations: Reportedly, TCR beta sequences from common variable immunodeficiency showed fewer deletions and N-nucleotide insertions. CVID subjects showed higher TCRbeta clonality than healthy controls. Compared with controls, CVID subjects had fewer shared TCRbeta clones.

The ends were cut back, 6 bases at V and 7 bases at J, with 18 bases in the middle. The CDR3 length is 14 residues. The germline gives CDR1 ENHRY, CDR2 SYGVKD. CVID and control samples used equivalent genomic DNA input. Measured with immunoSEQ multiplex PCR; TCRdb has only the in-frame clones, and not every one. This sample carries more than 30,000 clones and no singletons, and 0.95% goes to the top ten. This clone showed up many times. Its cognate antigen is unknown. The read terminates 3 residues ahead of where the CDR3 ends, so the germline J gene completes it. The clonotype comes from a person aged 18-70 years in good health. Sequences were obtained from peripheral blood mononuclear cells. The chain joins TRBV10-3 to TRBJ1-2; D ambiguous. The CDR3 DNA, read in part, is TGTGCCATCAGGCGGACTCTCCTTTTCGCTGGC. Its protein product is CAIRRTLLFAG. The full CDR3 protein is CAIRRTLLFAGYTF.